Listed here are 30 T cell receptor beta chains from one sample, sequenced in a study of shared clonotypes between healthy human individuals. Only in-frame clones appear in the TCRdb table, and some are missing; sequencing was by immunoSEQ multiplex PCR. Of about 1.5 million clones in the sample, 95% to 99% were seen once. Material for sequencing was naive CD4+ T cells sorted from blood. Subset: CD45RA+ positively selected. These receptors were collected from a young man in good health.

The chain joins TRBV21-1 to TRBJ2-5; the D segment call TRBD2 is taken from the table without a DNA check. TRBV21-1 is termed a pseudogene. The CDR3 is made up of 16 amino acids. The CDR3 loop is CASSKAPLALQETQYF. CDR3 in DNA: TGTGCCAGCAGCAAAGCCCCACTAGCGCTTCAAGAGACCCAGTACTTC.

V and J are TRBV5-6 and TRBJ2-7, with 9 bases lining up with TRBD1. CDR1 is SGHDT and CDR2 is YYEEEE in the germline V gene. CDR3 size: 13 residues. V lost 7 bases to trimming and J lost 7 bases; unmatched junction nucleotides: 9. The CDR3 is CASATGGRREQYF. The CDR3 DNA sequence: TGTGCCAGCGCGACAGGGGGTCGGCGAGAGCAGTACTTC.

The rearrangement uses TRBV14 and TRBJ2-2; 9 nucleotides line up with TRBD1. The CDR3 spans 18 residues. V was clipped by 5 bases and J by 4 bases; unmatched bases: 14. The germline V gene has CDR1 SGHDN and CDR2 FVKESK. The CDR3 reads CASSNLPGTGWSTGELFF. DNA for the CDR3: TGTGCCAGCAGCAACCTTCCCGGGACAGGGTGGTCCACCGGGGAGCTGTTTTTT.

The CDR3 coding sequence is TGCGCCAGCAGCTCCGGACAGGGAAATCGGGAGCAGTACTTC. Protein: CASSSGQGNREQYF. The chain carries TRBV5-1 and TRBJ2-7, with 8 bases lining up with TRBD1. Germline loops: CDR1 SGHRS, CDR2 YFSETQ. The CDR3 contains 14 residues. Unmatched junction bases numbered 9, after V lost 3 bases and J lost 7 bases.

The V call is TRBV11-2, the J call TRBJ1-5; D gene ambiguous. The V and J ends lost 1 base and 5 bases respectively, with 9 bases between them. Germline CDR1 and CDR2: SGHAT and FQNNGV. The CDR3 is 14 amino acids. The CDR3 bases are TGTGCCAGCAGCTTAGCGGGCAGTCATCAGCCCCAGCATTTT. Translating it yields CASSLAGSHQPQHF.

With respect to this clone: Different DNA sequences within this sample yield the same CDR3. The chain combines TRBV29-1 with TRBJ2-3, with 7 bases that match TRBD2. The CDR3 loop spans 12 amino acids. J lost 1 base, V lost 7 bases, and 2 bases had no gene match. Germline V CDR1 and CDR2: SQVTM, ANQGSEA. CDR3 bases: TGCAGCGGAACTAGCGGCACAGATACGCAGTATTTT. Its translation is CSGTSGTDTQYF.

This sequence joins TRBV7-9 and TRBJ2-3, with 9 positions matching TRBD1. CDR3 size: 15 residues. Germline CDR1 SEHNR, CDR2 FQNEAQ (reference sequence). Losses at the gene ends were 5 bases for V and 5 bases for J; bases not matched to a gene: 8. In DNA form, the CDR3 reads TGTGCCAGCAGCCGCGACAGGGGGGTCGGAGATACGCAGTATTTT. Protein product: CASSRDRGVGDTQYF.

The gene calls are TRBV18 and TRBJ2-3; D is perhaps TRBD1 (5 bases). Germline V gene lookup returns CDR1 KGHSH and CDR2 LQKENI. The V end lost 3 bases, the J end lost 5 bases, and 12 bases lay between the germline ends. This CDR3 region has 14 residues. The CDR3 is CASSPIGAGDTQYF. The CDR3 nucleotides are TGTGCCAGCTCACCTATAGGGGCCGGAGATACGCAGTATTTT. The whole variable domain, remainder taken from reference TRBV18 and TRBJ2-3, is NAGVMQNPRHLVRRRGQEARLRCSPMKGHSHVYWYRQLPEEGLKFMVYLQKENIIDESGMPKERFSAEFPKEGPSILRIQQVVRGDSAAYFCASSPIGAGDTQYFGPGTRLTVL.

The rearrangement uses TRBV2 and TRBJ1-2; 9 nucleotides agree with TRBD1. The junction had 4 bases not matched to a gene; V was cut back by 7 bases and J by 1 base. The germline gives CDR1 SNHLY, CDR2 FYNNEI. This CDR3 has 14 amino acids. The CDR3 DNA is TGTGCCAGCAACCAGGACAGGGGTAACTATGGCTACACCTTC. This gives the protein CASNQDRGNYGYTF.

V is TRBV7-2 and J is TRBJ2-7, with 9 positions matching TRBD2. The germline V gene encodes CDR1 SGHTA and CDR2 FQGNSA. CDR3 length: 14 amino acids. Germline trimming cut 5 bases from V and 4 bases from J; bases unmatched to any gene: 6. The CDR3 is CASSRGLALYEQYF. In nucleotides, the CDR3 is TGTGCCAGCAGCAGGGGACTAGCCCTTTACGAGCAGTACTTC.

Only a few counts were recorded for this clone. V usage is TRBV5-1 and J usage is TRBJ2-7; TRBD2 aligns across 7 bases. Germline V gives CDR1 SGHRS, CDR2 YFSETQ. V was pared by 6 bases and J by 5 bases, with 20 bases of the junction left unmatched. The CDR3 contains 17 residues. The CDR3 is CASMDNTPSGAGDEQYF. Here the CDR3 DNA reads TGCGCCAGCATGGATAACACCCCCAGCGGGGCGGGTGACGAGCAGTACTTC. Full variable domain (remainder filled in from reference TRBV5-1 and TRBJ2-7): KAGVTQTPRYLIKTRGQQVTLSCSPISGHRSVSWYQQTPGQGLQFLFEYFSETQRNKGNFPGRFSGRQFSNSRSEMNVSTLELGDSALYLCASMDNTPSGAGDEQYFGPGTRLTVT.

The gene calls are TRBV5-5 and TRBJ1-5, with TRBD1 matching over 7 bases. V trimming: 2 bases; J trimming: 1 base; junction bases outside the gene matches: 6. The CDR3 totals 16 residues. Germline V CDR1 and CDR2: SGHKS, YYEKEE (reference sequence). The CDR3 region is CASSLTGTVSNQPQHF. CDR3 coding DNA: TGTGCCAGCAGCTTAACCGGGACAGTCAGCAATCAGCCCCAGCATTTT.

The chain recombines TRBV15 with TRBJ2-7; 10 nucleotides line up with TRBD1. Germline V gene data show CDR1 as LNHNV and CDR2 as YYDKDF (reference sequence). The J segment lost 7 bases and the V segment lost 4 bases, leaving 13 bases of the junction unmatched. The CDR3 sequence is 16 residues long. CDR3 DNA sequence: TGTGCCACCAGCACACCCCCGACAGGGGGCCTTCTGGAGCAGTACTTC. It codes for CATSTPPTGGLLEQYF.

J is TRBJ2-5 and V is TRBV6-6; 9 bases are a match to TRBD2. J gave up 2 bases and V 10 bases, and 5 bases lay outside the gene matches. The CDR3 is made up of 13 amino acids. Germline CDR1 is MNHNY and CDR2 is SVGAGI (reference sequence). The CDR3 coding sequence is TGTGCCACTAGCGGGAACCGACAAGAGACCCAGTACTTC. It encodes CATSGNRQETQYF.

The genes are TRBV5-4 and TRBJ2-1; D is perhaps TRBD1 or TRBD2 (5 bases each). The CDR3 loop spans 14 amino acids. Germline V gives CDR1 SGHNT, CDR2 YYREEE (reference sequence). Trimming removed 6 bases from V and 0 bases from J, with 10 bases in between. The CDR3 reads CASIPRGSYNEQFF. The CDR3 bases are TGTGCCAGCATCCCGAGGGGCTCCTACAATGAGCAGTTCTTC.

The V and J genes are TRBV7-8 and TRBJ1-2; perhaps TRBD1 as D (5 bases). Trimming stripped 5 bases from V and 4 bases from J, with 17 bases between. Per the germline V gene, CDR1 is SGHVS and CDR2 is FQNEAQ. The CDR3 sequence is 15 residues long. The CDR3 nucleotides are TGTGCCAGCAGCCCGGGACTTGAGCGGCTCTATGGCTACACCTTC. Protein sequence: CASSPGLERLYGYTF.

The V call is TRBV30, the J call TRBJ2-5, with 7 bases aligning to TRBD1. V lost 7 bases, J lost 5 bases, and 10 bases stayed unmatched. Germline values: CDR1 GTSNPN, CDR2 SVGIG (reference sequence). The CDR3 is 13 amino acids. The DNA for the CDR3 is TGTGCCTCCAGCACAGGGGTTATGGAGACCCAGTACTTC. This gives the protein CASSTGVMETQYF.

This clone was detected only once. The chain combines TRBV2 with TRBJ1-5; 8 bases are shared with TRBD1. V trimming: 3 bases; J trimming: 5 bases; junction bases outside the gene matches: 3. This CDR3 is 14 amino acids long. Looked up from germline, CDR1 is SNHLY and CDR2 is FYNNEI. DNA of the CDR3: TGTGCCAGCAGTGAGGACAGGGCAGATCAGCCCCAGCATTTT. This translates into CASSEDRADQPQHF.

The chain joins TRBV27 to TRBJ2-7; TRBD2 aligns across 14 bases. The length of the CDR3 is 16 residues. The germline V gene encodes CDR1 MNHEY and CDR2 SMNVEV (reference sequence). V was clipped by 4 bases and J by 4 bases; unmatched bases: 6. CDR3 nucleotide sequence: TGTGCCAGCAGTTCGGGACTAGCGGGGGCCCCGTACGAGCAGTACTTC. It translates to CASSSGLAGAPYEQYF.

The rearrangement joins TRBV19 to TRBJ2-7; 9 bases line up with TRBD2. The CDR3 has 17 residues. V shed 1 base and J 2 bases; nucleotides not matched to a gene: 9. Per germline, CDR1 LNHDA and CDR2 SQIVND (reference sequence). For the CDR3, the DNA is TGTGCCAGTAGTATAGGGGGACTAGCCCGCGGCCCCTACGAGCAGTACTTC. Its translation: CASSIGGLARGPYEQYF.

This chain connects TRBV19 to TRBJ2-5, with TRBD2 identical over 8 bases. V lost 3 bases to trimming and J lost 4 bases; unmatched junction nucleotides: 7. CDR3 length equals 15 residues. Germline loops: CDR1 LNHDA, CDR2 SQIVND (reference sequence). CDR3 sequence (DNA): TGTGCCAGTAGTATCTTGACTAGCGATAGAGAGACCCAGTACTTC. Protein product: CASSILTSDRETQYF.

The genes are TRBV6-6 and TRBJ2-1; no clear D. The V gene lost 7 bases and the J gene lost 0 bases, with 13 bases spanning the gap. Germline V gene data show CDR1 as MNHNY and CDR2 as SVGAGI (reference sequence). This CDR3 is built from 15 residues. The CDR3 sequence: CASIPRASSYNEQFF. In DNA, the CDR3 is TGTGCCAGCATTCCCCGGGCTAGCTCCTACAATGAGCAGTTCTTC.

This clone was observed once. V is TRBV15 and J is TRBJ2-1; 9 nucleotides align to TRBD2. The V segment lost 4 bases and the J segment 9 bases; nucleotides outside the gene matches: 7. This CDR3 spans 14 amino acids. Germline V gives CDR1 LNHNV, CDR2 YYDKDF (reference sequence). The CDR3: CATSTGTSPFEQFF. DNA of the CDR3: TGTGCCACCAGCACCGGGACTAGCCCATTTGAGCAGTTCTTC.

The chain is built from TRBV6-1 and TRBJ1-2; D unclear. Germline CDR1 MNHNS, CDR2 SASEGT. The V end lost 2 bases, the J end lost 4 bases, and 11 bases lay between the germline ends. The length of the CDR3 is 14 residues. Here the CDR3 reads CASSEFEAFYGYTF. The CDR3 DNA is TGTGCCAGCAGTGAATTTGAGGCTTTCTATGGCTACACCTTC.

The rearrangement joins TRBV6-5 to TRBJ2-7; D not resolved. The V gene lost 4 bases and the J gene lost 7 bases, with 11 bases spanning the gap. The CDR3 sequence is 12 residues long. Germline assignment: CDR1 MNHEY and CDR2 SVGAGI. DNA of the CDR3: TGTGCCAGCAGTTTGGGGTTGGGGGAGCAGTACTTC. The encoded protein is CASSLGLGEQYF.

The V and J genes are TRBV2 and TRBJ1-4; D is unclear. There are 12 residues in the CDR3. Germline-derived CDR1 and CDR2 are SNHLY and FYNNEI. Trimming shortened V by 2 bases and J by 10 bases, and 8 bases separated the two germline ends. In DNA form, the CDR3 reads TGTGCCAGCAGTGAATCGAAGGGAAAACTGTTTTTT. It translates to CASSESKGKLFF.

The chain combines TRBV5-1 with TRBJ2-1, with D possibly being TRBD2 (6 bases). Germline V gene lookup returns CDR1 SGHRS and CDR2 YFSETQ. Deletions cut 1 base from V and 1 base from J, with 12 bases between. The CDR3 is 16 amino acids. The CDR3 protein is CASSLKGGISYNEQFF. The CDR3 bases are TGCGCCAGCAGCTTGAAAGGCGGGATATCCTACAATGAGCAGTTCTTC.

V is TRBV2 and J is TRBJ2-5; TRBD1 agrees at 7 bases. The CDR3 loop spans 15 amino acids. J was trimmed by 1 base and V by 5 bases; bases with no gene match: 7. Germline lookup yields CDR1 SNHLY and CDR2 FYNNEI. The CDR3 DNA sequence: TGTGCCAGCAGTCGACAGGGTGGGGGCCAAGAGACCCAGTACTTC. Residues: CASSRQGGGQETQYF.

The J gene is TRBJ1-5, the V gene TRBV6-5; 7 positions match TRBD1. In germline, CDR1 is MNHEY, CDR2 SVGAGI. The trim removed 4 bases at V and 6 bases at J, leaving 3 bases unmatched. The CDR3 extends over 13 amino acids. The CDR3 reads CASSSTGFQPQHF. In nucleotides, the CDR3 is TGTGCCAGCAGTTCGACAGGGTTTCAGCCCCAGCATTTT.

V and J are TRBV28 and TRBJ1-5; 10 nucleotides agree with TRBD1. Germline V gene lookup returns CDR1 MDHEN and CDR2 SYDVKM. The CDR3 covers 14 residues. V was clipped by 6 bases and J by 9 bases; unmatched bases: 8. The chain's CDR3 is CASRWTGGRGPQHF. The CDR3, as DNA: TGTGCCAGCAGGTGGACAGGGGGACGAGGGCCCCAGCATTTT.